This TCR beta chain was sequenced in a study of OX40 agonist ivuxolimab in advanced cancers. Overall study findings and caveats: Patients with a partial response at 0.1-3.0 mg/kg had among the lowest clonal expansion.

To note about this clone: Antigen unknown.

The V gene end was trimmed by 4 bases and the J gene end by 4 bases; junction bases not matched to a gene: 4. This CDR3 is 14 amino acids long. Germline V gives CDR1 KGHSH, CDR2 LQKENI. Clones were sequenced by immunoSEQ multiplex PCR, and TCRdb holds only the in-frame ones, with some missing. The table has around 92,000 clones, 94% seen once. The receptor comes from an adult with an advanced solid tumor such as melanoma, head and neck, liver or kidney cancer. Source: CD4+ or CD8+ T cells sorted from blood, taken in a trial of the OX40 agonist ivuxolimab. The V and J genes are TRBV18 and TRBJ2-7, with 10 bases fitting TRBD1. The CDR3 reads CASSLGTGEYEQYF. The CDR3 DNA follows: TGTGCCAGCTCACTCGGGACAGGGGAATACGAGCAGTACTTC. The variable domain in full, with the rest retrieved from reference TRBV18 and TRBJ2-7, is NAGVMQNPRHLVRRRGQEARLRCSPMKGHSHVYWYRQLPEEGLKFMVYLQKENIIDESGMPKERFSAEFPKEGPSILRIQQVVRGDSAAYFCASSLGTGEYEQYFGPGTRLTVT.